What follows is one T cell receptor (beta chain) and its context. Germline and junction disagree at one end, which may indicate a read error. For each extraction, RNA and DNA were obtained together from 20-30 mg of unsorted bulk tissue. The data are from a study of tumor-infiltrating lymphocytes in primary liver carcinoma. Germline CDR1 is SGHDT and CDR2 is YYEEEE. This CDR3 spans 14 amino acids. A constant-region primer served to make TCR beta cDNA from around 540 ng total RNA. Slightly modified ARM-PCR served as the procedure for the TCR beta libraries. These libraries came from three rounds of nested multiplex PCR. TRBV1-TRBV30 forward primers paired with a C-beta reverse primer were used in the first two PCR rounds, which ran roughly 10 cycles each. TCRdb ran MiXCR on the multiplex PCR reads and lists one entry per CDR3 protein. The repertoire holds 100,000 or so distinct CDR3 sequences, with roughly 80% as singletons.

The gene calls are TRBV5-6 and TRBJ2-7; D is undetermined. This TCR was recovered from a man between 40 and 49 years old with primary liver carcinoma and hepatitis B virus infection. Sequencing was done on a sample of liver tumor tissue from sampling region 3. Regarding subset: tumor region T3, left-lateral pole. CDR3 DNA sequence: TGTGTCAGCAGCTTGATGGCTAGTTCCTACGATCAGTACTTC. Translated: CVSSLMASSYDQYF.